This TCR beta chain was captured in a study of vaccination and CD4 T cells after COVID-19. On the study more broadly: Recovered patients in the cohort numbered six men and four women, two of them Hispanic.

A word on this clonotype: Its antigen remains unidentified.

Study-wide results and caveats: The rise in median SARS-CoV-2-reactive clonotypes, from around 19 to 38, was not significant.

CDR1 SNHLY and CDR2 FYNNEI come from the germline V gene. The CDR3 consists of 15 residues. Between the trimmed V and J ends, which lost 8 bases and 4 bases, there was a span of 19 bases. The study sequenced cultured CD4+ T cell DNA using the Oncomine TCR Beta short-read assay. It was from cultured CD4+ T cells that genomic DNA was extracted. TCRdb re-analysed the PCR reads in MiXCR, keeping a single row per CDR3 protein. In the table there are under 25,000 distinct CDR3 sequences, 45% to 50% of which are singletons. The sample's treatment: roughly 11-day PBMC culture with coronavirus spike peptide pools or control peptides (ViraFEST assay).

Sequences were obtained from cultured CD4+ T cells from blood. This receptor was taken from a human donor with COVID-19. This rearrangement joins TRBV2 to TRBJ2-3, with a tentative D call TRBD2 (5 bases). CDR3: CASSRAGGLADTQYF. As DNA, the CDR3 is TGTGCCAGCTCTCGGGCAGGCGGGCTTGCAGATACGCAGTATTTT. Full variable domain (remainder filled in from reference TRBV2 and TRBJ2-3): EPEVTQTPSHQVTQMGQEVILRCVPISNHLYFYWYRQILGQKVEFLVSFYNNEISEKSEIFDDQFSVERPDGSNFTLKIRSTKLEDSAMYFCASSRAGGLADTQYFGPGTRLTVL.